This T cell receptor beta chain comes out of a study of T cell clonality in common variable immunodeficiency. The study's findings and limits: Compared with controls, CVID subjects had fewer shared TCRbeta clones. In common variable immunodeficiency, TCR beta chains reportedly carried fewer deletions and N-nucleotide insertions.

Using immunoSEQ multiplex PCR, the repertoire was profiled, and TCRdb retains in-frame clones only, with some absent. The counts give about 20,000 clones, none of them seen only once; around 2.6% is held by the top ten. Only a few counts were recorded for this clone. Antigen specificity is unknown. The CDR3 end lies 3 residues beyond the end of the read and is filled in from the germline J gene. CVID subjects were neither ill nor on immunomodulatory or immunosuppressive medication at sampling. CDR3 length: 18 amino acids. CDR1 SGHTA and CDR2 FQGNSA come from the germline V gene. V trimming: 0 bases; J trimming: 4 bases; junction bases outside the gene matches: 11.

Sequenced input: peripheral blood mononuclear cells. The chain links TRBV7-2 to TRBJ1-2, with 10 bases that match TRBD1. The TCR comes from a human donor with common variable immunodeficiency. CDR3 amino acids: CASSLAWTGGGGLYGYTF. Partial CDR3 DNA: TGTGCCAGCAGCTTAGCCTGGACAGGGGGAGGGGGACTCTATGGC.